One sample yielded the 4 T cell receptor beta chains listed below, sequenced in a study of shared clonotypes between healthy human individuals. CD45RO-negative, CCR7-positively selected cells formed the naive CD8 fraction, excluding terminally differentiated effector memory CD45RA+ cells. The assay was immunoSEQ multiplex PCR, and TCRdb's table has in-frame clones only and misses some. The profile shows around 2,100,000 clones, 85% to 95% of them singletons. Sequencing was carried out using naive CD8+ T cells sorted from blood. The receptors originated from a man between 18 and 29 years old in good health.

A word on this clone: Other nucleotide sequences from this sample produce the same CDR3. The chain carries TRBV7-2 and TRBJ2-1; D gene ambiguous. This CDR3 contains 13 residues. V lost 5 bases and J 1 base, leaving 6 bases between the germline ends. Germline loops: CDR1 SGHTA, CDR2 FQGNSA. Here the CDR3 reads CASSLESYNEQFF. CDR3 sequence (DNA): TGTGCCAGCAGCCTGGAATCCTACAATGAGCAGTTCTTC.

CDR3 nucleotide sequence: TGTGCCAGCAGTTTAAAGGGGTTTGCGGAGAACACTGAAGCTTTCTTT. It codes for CASSLKGFAENTEAFF. This sequence joins TRBV27 and TRBJ1-1; TRBD1 might be the D (5 bases). The V end was cut by 2 bases, the J end by 1 base, with 14 bases between. The germline V gene has CDR1 MNHEY and CDR2 SMNVEV (reference sequence). The CDR3 is 16 residues long.

The chain couples TRBV28 to TRBJ2-7; maybe TRBD2 (5 bases). The V end was cut by 3 bases, the J end by 0 bases, with 12 bases between. This CDR3 contains 15 residues. Germline V CDR1 and CDR2: MDHEN, SYDVKM. The CDR3 reads CASSFLAAFSYEQYF. CDR3 DNA: TGTGCCAGCAGTTTCCTAGCCGCATTCTCCTACGAGCAGTACTTC.

This chain connects TRBV27 to TRBJ2-3, with D unresolved. V lost 4 bases and J lost 1, with 12 bases in between. There are 15 residues in the CDR3. Germline CDR1 and CDR2: MNHEY and SMNVEV (reference sequence). CDR3 residues: CASSSSILGTDTQYF. CDR3 sequence (DNA): TGTGCCAGCAGTTCGTCTATTTTGGGCACAGATACGCAGTATTTT.